These 10 T cell receptor beta chains originate from one sample sequenced in a study of T cells after posttransplantation cyclophosphamide (dated by TCRdb to between 2015 and 2016). The library was built by means of the immunoSEQ multiplex PCR assay. Sourced from immuneACCESS, this table was stored by TCRdb with only in-frame sequences that have V and J called. A share of the clones is absent; for the studies checked, an unresolved V gene accounts for under half, and the remainder has no known explanation. Within this sample are about 3,700 clones, with less than 85% of them counted one time only. The ten largest make up 56% of the sample. The control group consisted of 11 patients who received myeloablative marrow transplants with methotrexate plus a calcineurin inhibitor and who were sampled 1 year after transplant. The input for sequencing was PBMCs, taken after allogeneic stem cell transplant with calcineurin inhibitor and methotrexate. Receptors originate from a female patient in her forties or fifties who received an allogeneic stem cell transplant from an unrelated donor, was CMV-positive, and had acute and chronic GVHD. Following transplantation, part of the T cell population may be supplied by the graft donor rather than the patient.

The chain recombines TRBV10-3 with TRBJ2-7; D remains unclear. The CDR3 is 13 amino acids. The V end lost 2 bases, the J end lost 2 bases, and 7 bases lay between the germline ends. CDR1 ENHRY and CDR2 SYGVKD come from the germline V gene. CDR3 sequence reads: CAISEAEAYEQYF. Here the CDR3 DNA reads TGTGCCATCAGTGAGGCAGAGGCCTACGAGCAGTACTTC.

The table lists this clone with a count of one. This chain links TRBV2 with TRBJ2-4; 7 bases are a match to TRBD1. The trim removed 0 bases at V and 15 bases at J, leaving 5 bases unmatched. This CDR3 spans 12 amino acids. Germline loops: CDR1 SNHLY, CDR2 FYNNEI. In DNA, the CDR3 is TGTGCCAGCAGTGAAGCGCGTAGGGGGCGGTACTTC. Its translation is CASSEARRGRYF.

This sequence joins TRBV5-6 and TRBJ1-1; TRBD1 might be the D (6 bases). The V gene lost 3 bases and the J gene lost 4 bases, with 16 bases spanning the gap. CDR3 length: 15 residues. Germline CDR1 SGHDT, CDR2 YYEEEE. CDR3 DNA: TGTGCCAGCAGCTCGGTATACAGGGTGCGCACTGAAGCTTTCTTT. Translating it yields CASSSVYRVRTEAFF.

CDR3 sequence reads: CASTNREGSEQFF. DNA for the CDR3: TGTGCCAGCACTAACCGGGAGGGGTCTGAGCAGTTCTTC. The rearrangement uses TRBV6-6 and TRBJ2-1; 8 bases align to TRBD2. Germline V gene data show CDR1 as MNHNY and CDR2 as SVGAGI (reference sequence). This CDR3 has 13 amino acids. The trim removed 7 bases at V and 9 bases at J, leaving 8 bases unmatched.

The rearrangement joins TRBV18 to TRBJ1-2; D call uncertain. V was trimmed by 0 bases and J by 3 bases, leaving 11 bases between them. The CDR3 is 15 residues long. Per germline, CDR1 KGHSH and CDR2 LQKENI. The CDR3 sequence is CASSPPLRVDYGYTF. CDR3 nucleotide sequence: TGTGCCAGCTCACCACCGTTGAGAGTCGACTATGGCTACACCTTC.

The chain joins TRBV7-2 to TRBJ2-5, with TRBD2 matching 9 bases. V was clipped by 6 bases and J by 11 bases; unmatched bases: 10. This CDR3 has 13 amino acids. Germline V lookup: CDR1 SGHTA, CDR2 FQGNSA. The CDR3 reads CASSQNAGGPQYF. As DNA, the CDR3 is TGTGCCAGCAGTCAAAACGCGGGAGGGCCTCAGTACTTC. The full variable domain, with the rest looked up from reference TRBV7-2 and TRBJ2-5, is GAGVSQSPSNKVTEKGKDVELRCDPISGHTALYWYRQSLGQGLEFLIYFQGNSAPDKSGLPSDRFSAERTGGSVSTLTIQRTQQEDSAVYLCASSQNAGGPQYFGPGTRLLVL.

The J gene is TRBJ2-7, the V gene TRBV27, with D possibly matching TRBD2 (6 bases). The CDR3 contains 15 residues. Germline lookup yields CDR1 MNHEY and CDR2 SMNVEV (reference sequence). Deletions cut 5 bases from V and 6 bases from J, with 20 bases between. In nucleotides, the CDR3 is TGTGCCAGCAGTGCCCGGGACTCCCGAGCAATCGAGCAGTACTTC. It is translated as CASSARDSRAIEQYF.

This clone appeared a single time. The chain combines TRBV15 with TRBJ2-3; TRBD2 aligns across 9 bases. The CDR3 contains 18 residues. From germline, CDR1 is LNHNV and CDR2 YYDKDF (reference sequence). V gave up 3 bases and J gave up 0 bases; unmatched junction bases: 10. The CDR3, as DNA: TGTGCCACCAGCAGGGTGAGCGGGGGGTCCTCTAGCACAGATACGCAGTATTTT. Translated: CATSRVSGGSSSTDTQYF.

This chain joins TRBV28 and TRBJ1-2; the D gene is possibly TRBD1 (6 bases). Trimming shortened V by 8 bases and J by 0 bases, and 16 bases separated the two germline ends. This CDR3 has 15 residues. CDR1 MDHEN and CDR2 SYDVKM come from the germline V gene. CDR3 bases: TGTGCCAGCCACGGGACACCTGCCTCTAACTATGGCTACACCTTC. Its protein product is CASHGTPASNYGYTF.

This clone occurred once. This sequence joins TRBV6-5 and TRBJ1-5; no clear D gene. Germline values: CDR1 MNHEY, CDR2 SVGAGI. Trimming removed 2 bases from V and 3 bases from J, with 5 bases in between. CDR3 length: 13 residues. As DNA, the CDR3 is TGTGCCAGCAGTTACGGGCACAATCAGCCCCAGCATTTT. Translation: CASSYGHNQPQHF.